The 22 T cell receptor beta chains given below trace back to one sample, sequenced in a study of neurological immune-mediated disorders. TCRdb called the 5' RACE reads again in MiXCR, with one record for every CDR3 protein. This sample has roughly 60,000 distinct CDR3 sequences; around 3.6% occur once, and the top ten carry more than 2.5%. Sequencing used PBMCs. The receptors shown here come from a woman aged 30 to 39 with multiple sclerosis.

This clonotype was recorded at least ten times. The V call is TRBV5-1, the J call TRBJ1-4; 9 positions agree with TRBD1. This CDR3 comprises 15 residues. Germline loops: CDR1 SGHRS, CDR2 YFSETQ. V was pared by 4 bases and J by 5 bases, with 6 bases of the junction left unmatched. CDR3: CASSPGQGRNEKLFF. The DNA of the CDR3 is TGCGCCAGCAGCCCAGGACAGGGGCGGAATGAAAAACTGTTTTTT.

This clonotype has ten or more counts. The V gene is TRBV15, the J gene TRBJ1-2; tentative D call: TRBD1 (6 bases). There are 15 residues in the CDR3. Germline V CDR1 and CDR2: LNHNV, YYDKDF (reference sequence). V was cut by 0 bases and J by 4 bases, with 12 bases left in between. DNA of the CDR3: TGTGCCACCAGCAGAGATCCTACAGGGTTCTATGGCTACACCTTC. Translation: CATSRDPTGFYGYTF.

This clonotype was recorded at least ten times. This rearrangement joins TRBV20-1 to TRBJ2-5; 11 nucleotides match TRBD2. The CDR3 is made up of 16 amino acids. Germline V gives CDR1 DFQATT, CDR2 SNEGSKA (reference sequence). Losses at the gene ends were 1 base for V and 5 bases for J; bases not matched to a gene: 9. CDR3 DNA: TGCAGTGCTAGAGGGGTACGACTAGCGGGACGGGAGACCCAGTACTTC. Amino acid sequence: CSARGVRLAGRETQYF.

This clonotype has a count of ten or more. The J gene is TRBJ2-5, the V gene TRBV6-1; D unresolved. Germline CDR1 and CDR2: MNHNS and SASEGT. V was shortened by 7 bases and J by 2 bases, with 11 bases between the two germline ends. The CDR3 is 13 amino acids. This chain's CDR3 is CASTPDLQETQYF. The DNA for the CDR3 is TGTGCCAGCACCCCAGACCTGCAAGAGACCCAGTACTTC.

This clonotype came up many times. This sequence joins TRBV28 and TRBJ2-7; D unclear. There are 15 residues in the CDR3. The ends were cut back, 5 bases at V and 5 bases at J, with 19 bases in the middle. The V gene's germline CDR1 is MDHEN and CDR2 SYDVKM. The CDR3 loop reads CASSPRRPTRNEQYF. The CDR3, as DNA: TGTGCCAGCAGTCCCCGCCGTCCCACGAGGAACGAGCAGTACTTC.

This clonotype was counted ten times or more. This chain links TRBV12-3 or TRBV12-4 with TRBJ1-4; 7 bases match TRBD1. The CDR3 extends over 17 amino acids. The V gene end was trimmed by 6 bases and the J gene end by 0 bases; junction bases not matched to a gene: 10. The CDR3 reads CASRTSRQGPTNEKLFF. For the CDR3, the DNA is TGTGCCAGCAGAACCTCCAGACAGGGCCCAACTAATGAAAAACTGTTTTTT.

This clonotype came up many times. This chain uses TRBV5-1 with TRBJ2-7; D not certain. CDR3 length: 11 amino acids. The V gene lost 4 bases and the J gene lost 5 bases, with 7 bases spanning the gap. CDR1 and CDR2 from the germline V gene are SGHRS and YFSETQ. CDR3 nucleotide sequence: TGCGCCAGCAGCCATGGGGACGAGCAGTACTTC. Translation gives CASSHGDEQYF.

In its sample, this clonotype was seen many times. This chain connects TRBV5-6 to TRBJ2-2; 8 bases are a match to TRBD1. With 2 bases clipped from V and 5 bases from J, the junction kept 2 bases outside the gene matches. The germline V gene encodes CDR1 SGHDT and CDR2 YYEEEE. The CDR3 has 14 amino acids. The DNA of the CDR3 is TGTGCCAGCAGCTTCGGGGACAGGACCGGGGAGCTGTTTTTT. Encoded protein: CASSFGDRTGELFF.

In this sample, this clonotype turned up many times. This chain connects TRBV20-1 to TRBJ2-2; maybe TRBD1 (6 bases). The CDR3 runs 15 residues. The germline V and J ends were trimmed by 5 bases and 3 bases, with 16 bases remaining between them. Germline CDR1 and CDR2: DFQATT and SNEGSKA (reference sequence). The CDR3 is CSASETGKDTGELFF. The CDR3 DNA reads TGCAGTGCTTCGGAAACAGGGAAAGACACCGGGGAGCTGTTTTTT.

There are a few counts of this clonotype. This rearrangement joins TRBV5-6 to TRBJ2-7; 7 nucleotides line up with TRBD1. Germline CDR1 reads SGHDT; CDR2 reads YYEEEE. J gave up 7 bases and V 4 bases, and 5 bases lay outside the gene matches. The CDR3 loop spans 12 amino acids. The CDR3 reads CASSTDREEQYF. The DNA of the CDR3 is TGTGCCAGCAGCACCGACAGGGAAGAGCAGTACTTC.

In its sample, this clonotype was seen many times. This chain joins TRBV5-1 and TRBJ2-2, with 14 bases lining up with TRBD2. Germline V gene lookup returns CDR1 SGHRS and CDR2 YFSETQ. V was clipped by 5 bases and J by 5 bases; unmatched bases: 8. The CDR3 length is 17 residues. In nucleotides, the CDR3 is TGCGCCAGCAGGTCAACGGGACTAGCGGGGGCGACCGGGGAGCTGTTTTTT. It is translated as CASRSTGLAGATGELFF.

Many counts were recorded for this clonotype. The rearrangement uses TRBV24-1 and TRBJ2-5; 9 nucleotides agree with TRBD2. CDR1 and CDR2 (germline): KGHDR, SFDVKD. V shed 4 bases, J shed 6 bases, and the junction held 8 bases outside the gene matches. This CDR3 contains 15 residues. In DNA, the CDR3 is TGTGCCACCAGTGACGCCAGGACTAGCGCAAAGACCCAGTACTTC. This translates into CATSDARTSAKTQYF.

Many counts were recorded for this clonotype. The chain couples TRBV11-2 to TRBJ2-5; tentatively, D is TRBD1 (6 bases). V was clipped by 5 bases and J by 2 bases, with 15 bases between them. CDR1 is SGHAT, CDR2 FQNNGV, per germline. The CDR3 is made up of 15 amino acids. This CDR3 reads CASSRFRGNQETQYF. The CDR3 DNA is TGTGCCAGCAGCCGATTCAGGGGCAATCAAGAGACCCAGTACTTC.

In its sample, this clonotype was seen many times. This rearrangement joins TRBV29-1 to TRBJ2-2, with D hard to call. CDR1 and CDR2 (germline): SQVTM, ANQGSEA. There are 14 residues in the CDR3. Trimming pared 7 bases from V and 0 bases from J, leaving 12 bases between. CDR3 amino acids: CSGTWATNTGELFF. The CDR3 coding sequence is TGCAGCGGGACGTGGGCGACGAACACCGGGGAGCTGTTTTTT.

This clonotype appeared many times. A read error may account for a junction end that differs from germline. The CDR3 nucleotides read TGTGCCAGCAGATTAGAAGAGACCCAGTACTTC. This gives the protein CASRLEETQYF. The rearrangement uses TRBV7-2 and TRBJ2-5; D gene ambiguous. Germline V CDR1 and CDR2: SGHTA, FQGNSA. The CDR3 has 11 residues. The full variable domain, with the rest looked up from reference TRBV7-2 and TRBJ2-5, is GAGVSQSPSNKVTEKGKDVELRCDPISGHTALYWYRQSLGQGLEFLIYFQGNSAPDKSGLPSDRFSAERTGGSVSTLTIQRTQQEDSAVYLCASRLEETQYFGPGTRLLVL.

In the case of this clonotype: A read error is possible here, since a much larger clone lies one base away. The chain is built from TRBV11-2 and TRBJ1-1; D gene unclear. The germline gives CDR1 SGHAT, CDR2 FQNNGV. The CDR3 length is 13 residues. V lost 4 bases to trimming and J lost 6 bases, with 12 bases between them. The CDR3 spells CASSWRKWAEAFF. The DNA of the CDR3 is TGTGCCAGCAGCTGGAGAAAGTGGGCTGAAGCTTTCTTT.

This clonotype came up many times. The CDR3 coding sequence is TGTGCCAGCAGCCCTGCTCATGGGCGGGGGACCCCAGATACGCAGTATTTT. It is translated as CASSPAHGRGTPDTQYF. This chain joins TRBV11-2 and TRBJ2-3, with 7 bases matching TRBD2. Losses at the gene ends were 5 bases for V and 4 bases for J; bases not matched to a gene: 15. CDR1 and CDR2 from the germline V gene are SGHAT and FQNNGV. The CDR3 spans 17 residues.

This clonotype was recorded many times. The chain joins TRBV20-1 to TRBJ1-2; D perhaps matches TRBD1 (5 bases). Germline assignment: CDR1 DFQATT and CDR2 SNEGSKA (reference sequence). The CDR3 covers 13 residues. Trimming removed 2 bases from V and 1 base from J, with 8 bases in between. CDR3 nucleotide sequence: TGCAGTGCTAGACAGGGTGGTAACTATGGCTACACCTTC. Its translation: CSARQGGNYGYTF.

This clonotype was detected many times. The chain couples TRBV20-1 to TRBJ1-1; D might be TRBD1 (5 bases). V was cut by 3 bases and J by 1 base, with 12 bases left in between. This CDR3 contains 14 residues. Germline lookup yields CDR1 DFQATT and CDR2 SNEGSKA (reference sequence). In nucleotides, the CDR3 is TGCAGTGCTAGGATCCTCGGGGGGAACACTGAAGCTTTCTTT. It is translated as CSARILGGNTEAFF.

This clonotype was recorded at least ten times. The J gene is TRBJ2-3, the V gene TRBV20-1; 8 bases line up with TRBD2. Germline CDR1 and CDR2: DFQATT and SNEGSKA (reference sequence). The CDR3 is 13 amino acids. Germline trimming cut 8 bases from V and 3 bases from J; bases unmatched to any gene: 7. This CDR3 reads CSPSGRGTDTQYF. The CDR3 DNA sequence: TGCAGTCCCAGCGGGAGAGGGACAGATACGCAGTATTTT.

This clonotype was seen ten or more times. The genes are TRBV7-9 and TRBJ2-7; D is uncertain. CDR3 size: 12 residues. V was pared by 2 bases and J by 7 bases, with 9 bases between. Germline CDR1 is SEHNR and CDR2 is FQNEAQ (reference sequence). This CDR3 is CASSLSAPEQYF. The CDR3 coding sequence is TGTGCCAGCAGCTTAAGCGCGCCTGAGCAGTACTTC.

The sample holds many counts of this clonotype. The chain employs TRBV20-1 and TRBJ2-5; D unresolved. Germline loops: CDR1 DFQATT, CDR2 SNEGSKA (reference sequence). The CDR3 covers 15 residues. The germline V and J ends were trimmed by 7 bases and 2 bases, with 20 bases remaining between them. The DNA of the CDR3 is TGCAGTGTCACCCGGGCAGGAGCCCGGCAAGAGACCCAGTACTTC. It codes for CSVTRAGARQETQYF.